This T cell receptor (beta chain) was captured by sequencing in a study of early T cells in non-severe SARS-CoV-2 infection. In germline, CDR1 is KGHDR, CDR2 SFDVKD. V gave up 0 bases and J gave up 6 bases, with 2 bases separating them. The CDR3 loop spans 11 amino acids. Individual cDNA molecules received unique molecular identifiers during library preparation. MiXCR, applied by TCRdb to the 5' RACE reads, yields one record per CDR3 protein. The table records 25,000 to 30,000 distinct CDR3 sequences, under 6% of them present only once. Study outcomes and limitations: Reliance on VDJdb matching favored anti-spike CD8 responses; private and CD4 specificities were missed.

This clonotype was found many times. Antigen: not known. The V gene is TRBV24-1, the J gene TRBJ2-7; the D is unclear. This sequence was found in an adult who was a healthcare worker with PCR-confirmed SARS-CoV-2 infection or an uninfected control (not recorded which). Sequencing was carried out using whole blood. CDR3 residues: CATSDLFEQYF. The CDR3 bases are TGTGCCACCAGTGATTTGTTCGAGCAGTACTTC.